The 12 T cell receptor beta chains reported below all come from one sample, sequenced in a study of blood T cells in healthy people across ages. Then a second PCR, running about 7 to 11 cycles, was carried out with a sample-barcoded 5' primer and a J-beta primer mix. TCRdb re-called the 5' RACE reads through MiXCR, storing one row per CDR3 protein. This table holds around 1.5 million distinct CDR3 sequences, 59% found once. Source material: blood. The source of these receptors is a man aged 18 to 29 in good health.

The V and J genes are TRBV5-1 and TRBJ2-5; D perhaps matches TRBD1 (5 bases). V lost 4 bases and J 6 bases, leaving 16 bases between the germline ends. This CDR3 has 14 residues. Germline V gives CDR1 SGHRS, CDR2 YFSETQ. The CDR3 here is CASSQGFALQTQYF. The CDR3 DNA sequence: TGCGCCAGCAGCCAGGGATTTGCCCTGCAGACCCAGTACTTC.

The chain combines TRBV11-2 with TRBJ2-5; weak D call: TRBD1 (6 bases). Trimming removed 2 bases from V and 4 bases from J, with 14 bases in between. Germline-derived CDR1 and CDR2 are SGHAT and FQNNGV. This CDR3 has 15 amino acids. The CDR3 coding sequence is TGTGCCAGCAGCTTAACAGGGCGAAGTGGAGAGACCCAGTACTTC. This encodes CASSLTGRSGETQYF.

The genes are TRBV7-9 and TRBJ1-6; TRBD1 agrees at 12 bases. Germline trimming cut 1 base from V and 13 bases from J; bases unmatched to any gene: 5. This CDR3 is built from 15 residues. Germline CDR1 SEHNR, CDR2 FQNEAQ (reference sequence). The CDR3 loop is CASSLVGTGGCPLHF. CDR3 bases: TGTGCCAGCAGCTTAGTCGGGACAGGGGGCTGTCCCCTCCACTTT. The whole variable domain, remainder taken from reference TRBV7-9 and TRBJ1-6, is DTGVSQNPRHKITKRGQNVTFRCDPISEHNRLYWYRQTLGQGPEFLTYFQNEAQLEKSRLLSDRFSAERPKGSFSTLEIQRTEQGDSAMYLCASSLVGTGGCPLHFGNGTRLTVT.

This clonotype was seen a single time. The rearrangement links TRBV5-1 to TRBJ1-1; D remains ambiguous. The CDR3 sequence is 13 residues long. Germline CDR1 SGHRS, CDR2 YFSETQ. The V end was cut by 6 bases, the J end by 4 bases, with 13 bases between. DNA for the CDR3: TGCGCCAGCATGAGCGTGGTTAGCACTGAAGCTTTCTTT. Protein product: CASMSVVSTEAFF.

The V gene is TRBV24-1, the J gene TRBJ2-3, with 9 bases that match TRBD2. Looked up from germline, CDR1 is KGHDR and CDR2 is SFDVKD. This CDR3 has 15 residues. V trimming: 5 bases; J trimming: 0 bases; junction bases outside the gene matches: 2. The CDR3 nucleotides are TGTGCCACCAGTGCCGGACTAGCGAGCACAGATACGCAGTATTTT. Its protein product is CATSAGLASTDTQYF.

This clonotype has more than one count but fewer than ten. CDR3 sequence: CAIQPGVDTQYF. The DNA for the CDR3 is TGTGCCATCCAGCCCGGGGTAGATACGCAGTATTTT. This chain links TRBV7-2 with TRBJ2-3; D is possibly TRBD2 (5 bases). V was clipped by 10 bases and J by 5 bases, with 13 bases between them. The CDR3 is made up of 12 amino acids. Germline V gene sequence: CDR1 SGHTA, CDR2 FQGNSA.

This chain uses TRBV4-1 with TRBJ2-7; no clear D gene. The CDR3 has 17 residues. Germline values: CDR1 MGHRA, CDR2 YSYEKL. Between the trimmed V and J ends, which lost 3 bases and 1 base, there was a span of 19 bases. The DNA of the CDR3 is TGCGCCAGCAGCCAGGCTGTTCCCGGGCATGGTTCCTACGAGCAGTACTTC. Translation: CASSQAVPGHGSYEQYF.

This clonotype was counted only a few times. The V gene is TRBV20-1, the J gene TRBJ2-3, with TRBD2 matching over 8 bases. The V gene end was trimmed by 6 bases and the J gene end by 6 bases; junction bases not matched to a gene: 14. Per the germline V gene, CDR1 is DFQATT and CDR2 is SNEGSKA (reference sequence). CDR3 length: 15 amino acids. Written as DNA, the CDR3 is TGCAGTGCCTCGGGGGGGGTTAAGGTTTCCGATACGCAGTATTTT. Protein: CSASGGVKVSDTQYF.

The chain combines TRBV29-1 with TRBJ2-1, with 8 bases identical to TRBD2. Germline V gives CDR1 SQVTM, CDR2 ANQGSEA. The CDR3 totals 13 residues. Germline trimming cut 4 bases from V and 8 bases from J; bases unmatched to any gene: 7. The DNA for the CDR3 is TGCAGCGTTGTGGAGCACGGGGGGGATGAGCAGTTCTTC. Translating it yields CSVVEHGGDEQFF.

The rearrangement links TRBV5-1 to TRBJ2-1; weak D call: TRBD1 (5 bases). This CDR3 contains 16 residues. The germline V gene encodes CDR1 SGHRS and CDR2 YFSETQ. Between the trimmed V and J ends, which lost 4 bases and 0 bases, there was a span of 14 bases. The CDR3 nucleotides are TGCGCCAGCAGCAAACCGACAGATACCTCCTACAATGAGCAGTTCTTC. Translating gives CASSKPTDTSYNEQFF.

This clonotype was seen more than once but under ten times. The chain carries TRBV20-1 and TRBJ2-1; D is undetermined. The CDR3 totals 15 residues. V was trimmed by 4 bases and J by 6 bases, leaving 19 bases between them. CDR1 is DFQATT and CDR2 is SNEGSKA in the germline V gene (reference sequence). In DNA, the CDR3 is TGCAGTGCTAAGGACCTCCGCGGTTATCGCAATGAGCAGTTCTTC. This codes for CSAKDLRGYRNEQFF.

V and J are TRBV7-9 and TRBJ1-2; D call uncertain. V gave up 5 bases and J gave up 3 bases, with 7 bases separating them. The length of the CDR3 is 12 residues. The germline V gene has CDR1 SEHNR and CDR2 FQNEAQ (reference sequence). CDR3 sequence: CASSAGDYGYTF. CDR3 coding DNA: TGTGCCAGCAGCGCGGGAGACTATGGCTACACCTTC.